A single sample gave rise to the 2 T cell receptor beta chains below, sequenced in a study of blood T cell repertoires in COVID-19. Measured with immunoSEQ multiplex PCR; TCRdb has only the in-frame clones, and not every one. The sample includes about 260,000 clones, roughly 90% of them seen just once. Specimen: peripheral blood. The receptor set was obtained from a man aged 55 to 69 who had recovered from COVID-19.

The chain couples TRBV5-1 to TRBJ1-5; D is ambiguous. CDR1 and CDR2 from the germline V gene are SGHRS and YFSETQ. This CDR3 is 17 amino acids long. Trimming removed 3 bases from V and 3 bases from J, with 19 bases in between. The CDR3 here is CASSSGSWQELNQPQHF. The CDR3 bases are TGCGCCAGCAGCTCGGGGAGCTGGCAGGAGCTCAATCAGCCCCAGCATTTT. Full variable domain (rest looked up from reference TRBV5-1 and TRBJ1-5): KAGVTQTPRYLIKTRGQQVTLSCSPISGHRSVSWYQQTPGQGLQFLFEYFSETQRNKGNFPGRFSGRQFSNSRSEMNVSTLELGDSALYLCASSSGSWQELNQPQHFGDGTRLSIL.

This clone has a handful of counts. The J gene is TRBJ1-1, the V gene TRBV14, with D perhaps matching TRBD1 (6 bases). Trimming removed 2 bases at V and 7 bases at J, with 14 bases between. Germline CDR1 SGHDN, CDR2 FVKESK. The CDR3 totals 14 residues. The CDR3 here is CASSQHRERVEAFF. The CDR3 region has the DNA TGTGCCAGCAGCCAACACAGGGAAAGGGTTGAAGCTTTCTTT.